This TCR beta chain was identified during a study of PD-1 blockade in classical Hodgkin lymphoma. Clones were read by immunoSEQ multiplex PCR, and TCRdb kept only the in-frame ones, dropping some. The top ten hold about 4.6% of the sample, which has about 9,700 clones, around 79% seen once. The germline CDR1 and CDR2 sequences are KGHSH and LQKENI. This CDR3 has 15 residues. Deletions cut 1 base from V and 0 bases from J, with 10 bases between. Time point denoted: cycle 4 day 1 (C4D1), after more than 5 weeks of nivolumab. Relapse after autologous stem cell transplantation occurred in every patient, and brentuximab vedotin exposure varied. Thawed PBMCs underwent magnetic negative selection to yield purified CD4+ T cells.

The J gene is TRBJ2-7, the V gene TRBV18; D not resolved. Source: CD4+ T cells from blood, taken before the fourth cycle of nivolumab. The sequence was collected from a human donor with classical Hodgkin lymphoma. The CDR3 sequence: CASSPRTGSSYEQYF. For the CDR3, the DNA is TGTGCCAGCTCACCACGGACGGGTAGCTCCTACGAGCAGTACTTC. Full variable domain (missing parts from reference TRBV18 and TRBJ2-7): NAGVMQNPRHLVRRRGQEARLRCSPMKGHSHVYWYRQLPEEGLKFMVYLQKENIIDESGMPKERFSAEFPKEGPSILRIQQVVRGDSAAYFCASSPRTGSSYEQYFGPGTRLTVT.